The 29 T cell receptor beta chains below were found in one sample sequenced in a study of vaccination and CD4 T cells after COVID-19. With the Oncomine TCR Beta short-read assay, DNA from cultured CD4+ T cells was sequenced. TCRdb re-derived calls from the PCR reads in MiXCR, one entry per CDR3 protein. Among 15,000 or so distinct CDR3 sequences listed, about 72% were seen once. The antigens of these receptors remain unknown. Described treatment: roughly nine-day PBMC culture with coronavirus spike peptide pools or control peptides (ViraFEST assay). Sequencing was done on a sample of CD4+ T cells from blood, cultured in vitro. The receptors were gathered from a human donor who had recovered from COVID-19.

The rearrangement links TRBV20-1 to TRBJ1-5; D gene unclear. CDR3 length: 12 amino acids. V lost 6 bases and J 6 bases, leaving 12 bases between the germline ends. In germline, CDR1 is DFQATT, CDR2 SNEGSKA (reference sequence). CDR3 amino acids: CSAVWGTQPQHF. For the CDR3, the DNA is TGCAGTGCCGTCTGGGGAACTCAGCCCCAGCATTTT.

This chain connects TRBV7-3 to TRBJ1-5, with TRBD1 matching over 7 bases. Germline V gene lookup returns CDR1 SGHTA and CDR2 FQGTGA. V gave up 5 bases and J gave up 6 bases; unmatched junction bases: 4. The CDR3 has 13 residues. CDR3 nucleotide sequence: TGTGCCAGCAGCCCCCAGGGGGGTCAGCCCCAGCATTTT. This codes for CASSPQGGQPQHF.

This clonotype was observed a handful of times. The genes are TRBV7-2 and TRBJ2-3; 12 bases fit TRBD2. The CDR3 has 18 residues. CDR1 is SGHTA, CDR2 FQGNSA, per germline. The V and J ends lost 2 bases and 8 bases, in that order; junction bases with no gene match: 14. The CDR3 reads CASSLLPLLAGGSSTQYF. In DNA, the CDR3 is TGTGCCAGCAGCTTACTCCCCTTACTAGCGGGAGGCTCGAGTACGCAGTATTTT. Looking up the rest from reference TRBV7-2 and TRBJ2-3 gives the full variable domain: GAGVSQSPSNKVTEKGKDVELRCDPISGHTALYWYRQSLGQGLEFLIYFQGNSAPDKSGLPSDRFSAERTGGSVSTLTIQRTQQEDSAVYLCASSLLPLLAGGSSTQYFGPGTRLTVL.

The chain employs TRBV27 and TRBJ2-3; D is uncertain. CDR3 size: 14 residues. V lost 6 bases and J lost 7, with 17 bases in between. Germline loops: CDR1 MNHEY, CDR2 SMNVEV (reference sequence). CDR3 in DNA: TGTGCCAGCAGCCTAGGACGGAACTCCAATACGCAGTATTTT. Translating it yields CASSLGRNSNTQYF.

This sequence joins TRBV7-9 and TRBJ2-2; TRBD2 is a possible D gene (7 bases). This CDR3 spans 16 amino acids. Germline V gene sequence: CDR1 SEHNR, CDR2 FQNEAQ (reference sequence). V dropped 5 bases and J dropped 7 bases, with 20 bases sitting between them. CDR3 sequence: CASSRLAGVQGGELFF. The CDR3 DNA reads as TGTGCCAGCAGCCGCCTCGCGGGAGTACAGGGCGGGGAGCTGTTTTTT.

This chain connects TRBV7-2 to TRBJ2-1; TRBD2 agrees at 13 bases. V lost 6 bases to trimming and J lost 4 bases; unmatched junction nucleotides: 9. Germline loops: CDR1 SGHTA, CDR2 FQGNSA. The length of the CDR3 is 17 residues. The DNA for the CDR3 is TGTGCCAGCAGTCAAAAGGGACTAGCGGGACTGTACAATGAGCAGTTCTTC. Its protein product is CASSQKGLAGLYNEQFF.

The chain carries TRBV6-4 and TRBJ1-2; D remains unclear. CDR3 length: 13 amino acids. Trimming left V 3 bases short and J 1 base short, with 6 bases between. The germline V gene encodes CDR1 MRHNA and CDR2 SNTAGT. The CDR3 reads CASSDYRNYGYTF. CDR3 coding DNA: TGTGCCAGCAGTGATTACCGTAACTATGGCTACACCTTC.

The chain couples TRBV15 to TRBJ1-1, with D possibly being TRBD1 (5 bases). Germline CDR1 LNHNV, CDR2 YYDKDF (reference sequence). V lost 0 bases and J 11 bases, leaving 10 bases between the germline ends. CDR3 length equals 12 residues. In nucleotides, the CDR3 is TGTGCCACCAGCAGAGATTCGACAGCCGCTTTCTTT. This encodes CATSRDSTAAFF.

This clonotype has only one observation. This chain joins TRBV19 and TRBJ1-2, with 7 bases identical to TRBD1. The CDR3 length is 14 residues. Trimming took 9 bases from V and 4 from J; bases not matched to a gene: 11. Germline CDR1 and CDR2: LNHDA and SQIVND (reference sequence). CDR3 nucleotides: TGTGCCAGCCTAACACAGGGGATTGGCTATGGCTACACCTTC. Protein sequence: CASLTQGIGYGYTF.

V is TRBV30 and J is TRBJ2-7; TRBD2 is a possible D gene (6 bases). The CDR3 is 16 residues long. Germline values: CDR1 GTSNPN, CDR2 SVGIG (reference sequence). V was shortened by 4 bases and J by 1 base, with 20 bases between the two germline ends. DNA for the CDR3: TGTGCCTGGATGGGGCGGGGCGCCATAGCATCCTACGAGCAGTACTTC. Amino acids: CAWMGRGAIASYEQYF.

The V gene is TRBV29-1, the J gene TRBJ2-5, with D unresolved. CDR1 SQVTM and CDR2 ANQGSEA come from the germline V gene. Trimming shortened V by 4 bases and J by 1 base, and 10 bases separated the two germline ends. The CDR3 loop spans 13 amino acids. The CDR3 spells CSVAGRPQETQYF. The CDR3 region has the DNA TGCAGCGTTGCTGGGCGGCCCCAAGAGACCCAGTACTTC. The full variable domain, its missing parts supplied by reference TRBV29-1 and TRBJ2-5, is SAVISQKPSRDICQRGTSLTIQCQVDSQVTMMFWYRQQPGQSLTLIATANQGSEATYESGFVIDKFPISRPNLTFSTLTVSNMSPEDSSIYLCSVAGRPQETQYFGPGTRLLVL.

The CDR3 loop is CSAYQAPNQPQHF. In nucleotides, the CDR3 is TGCAGTGCCTATCAGGCCCCCAATCAGCCCCAGCATTTT. The genes are TRBV20-1 and TRBJ1-5, with D unclear. The germline V gene encodes CDR1 DFQATT and CDR2 SNEGSKA (reference sequence). V was pared by 6 bases and J by 3 bases, with 12 bases between. The CDR3 covers 13 residues.

Only a few counts were recorded for this clonotype. The J gene is TRBJ1-2, the V gene TRBV24-1; D is unresolved. V was shortened by 4 bases and J by 2 bases, with 4 bases between the two germline ends. Germline CDR1 and CDR2: KGHDR and SFDVKD. This CDR3 is 12 amino acids long. CDR3 residues: CATSDRNYGYTF. DNA of the CDR3: TGTGCCACCAGTGACAGAAACTATGGCTACACCTTC.

The rearrangement uses TRBV19 and TRBJ1-5; D ambiguous. Germline values: CDR1 LNHDA, CDR2 SQIVND (reference sequence). The germline V and J ends were trimmed by 5 bases and 6 bases, with 17 bases remaining between them. The CDR3 has 15 amino acids. CDR3 region: CASSPPAYRGQPQHF. CDR3 DNA: TGTGCCAGTAGTCCCCCGGCTTATAGAGGTCAGCCCCAGCATTTT.

V gene TRBV7-8 combines with J gene TRBJ2-5; the D is unclear. V lost 4 bases and J lost 5, with 20 bases in between. CDR1 is SGHVS, CDR2 FQNEAQ, per germline. This CDR3 contains 16 residues. Here the CDR3 reads CASSSNRAPGRETQYF. The CDR3 DNA reads as TGTGCCAGCAGCTCAAACCGGGCCCCCGGCAGGGAGACCCAGTACTTC.

This clonotype has only a few counts. This chain uses TRBV7-2 with TRBJ1-5; a possible D gene is TRBD1 (5 bases). The ends were cut back, 5 bases at V and 2 bases at J, with 10 bases in the middle. The CDR3 length is 14 residues. Looked up from germline, CDR1 is SGHTA and CDR2 is FQGNSA. Here the CDR3 DNA reads TGTGCCAGCAGCCCGGGGGGGGGCAATCAGCCCCAGCATTTT. This encodes CASSPGGGNQPQHF.

The chain uses TRBV27 and TRBJ1-1, with D possibly matching TRBD1 (5 bases). The germline V and J ends were trimmed by 5 bases and 3 bases, with 10 bases remaining between them. This CDR3 is 13 amino acids long. In germline, CDR1 is MNHEY, CDR2 SMNVEV (reference sequence). In DNA form, the CDR3 reads TGTGCCAGCAGTAGGGACGTGTACACTGAAGCTTTCTTT. Translation gives CASSRDVYTEAFF.

CDR3 in amino acids: CASSFWGSNQPQHF. DNA of the CDR3: TGTGCCAGTAGTTTCTGGGGGAGCAATCAGCCCCAGCATTTT. This chain connects TRBV19 to TRBJ1-5; TRBD1 is a possible D gene (5 bases). V lost 5 bases, J lost 1 base, and 9 bases lay in between. CDR3 size: 14 residues. Germline CDR1 reads LNHDA; CDR2 reads SQIVND (reference sequence).

This clonotype has only a few counts. The genes are TRBV6-2 or TRBV6-3 and TRBJ1-5; no clear D gene. CDR3 length: 14 amino acids. V dropped 6 bases and J dropped 0 bases, with 9 bases sitting between them. Germline V gene lookup returns CDR1 MNHEY and CDR2 SVGEGT. The CDR3 DNA follows: TGTGCCAGCAGGGAGGAATCTAGCAATCAGCCCCAGCATTTT. The encoded protein is CASREESSNQPQHF.

The chain combines TRBV15 with TRBJ1-2; perhaps TRBD1 as D (5 bases). The V gene lost 7 bases and the J gene lost 3 bases, with 21 bases spanning the gap. The length of the CDR3 is 16 residues. The germline V gene has CDR1 LNHNV and CDR2 YYDKDF (reference sequence). The DNA for the CDR3 is TGTGCCACCACCCGACCTAAAAGGGGTAGGGACTATGGCTACACCTTC. Its translation: CATTRPKRGRDYGYTF. Variable domain in full (rest from reference TRBV15 and TRBJ1-2): DAMVIQNPRYQVTQFGKPVTLSCSQTLNHNVMYWYQQKSSQAPKLLFHYYDKDFNNEADTPDNFQSRRPNTSFCFLDIRSPGLGDTAMYLCATTRPKRGRDYGYTFGSGTRLTVV.

This clonotype is a singleton in its sample. This chain's CDR3 is CASSFQDLNQPQHF. As DNA, the CDR3 is TGTGCCAGCAGCTTCCAGGATCTGAATCAGCCCCAGCATTTT. The chain links TRBV7-9 to TRBJ1-5; D not resolved. This CDR3 is built from 14 residues. V shed 3 bases and J shed 4 bases, with 10 bases lying between them. Per the germline V gene, CDR1 is SEHNR and CDR2 is FQNEAQ (reference sequence). Together with reference TRBV7-9 and TRBJ1-5, the CDR3 gives the full variable domain: DTGVSQNPRHKITKRGQNVTFRCDPISEHNRLYWYRQTLGQGPEFLTYFQNEAQLEKSRLLSDRFSAERPKGSFSTLEIQRTEQGDSAMYLCASSFQDLNQPQHFGDGTRLSIL.

This clonotype occurred once. The CDR3 spells CASSTTGTVGYYGYTF. CDR3 coding DNA: TGTGCCAGCAGCACCACCGGGACAGTGGGATACTATGGCTACACCTTC. The V gene is TRBV7-3, the J gene TRBJ1-2, with 7 bases that match TRBD1. There are 16 residues in the CDR3. Germline trimming cut 5 bases from V and 3 bases from J; bases unmatched to any gene: 12. Looked up from germline, CDR1 is SGHTA and CDR2 is FQGTGA.

The V and J genes are TRBV9 and TRBJ1-2; weak D call: TRBD1 (5 bases). CDR3 length: 12 amino acids. Germline-derived CDR1 and CDR2 are SGDLS and YYNGEE. The V end lost 0 bases, the J end lost 5 bases, and 5 bases lay between the germline ends. In DNA form, the CDR3 reads TGTGCCAGCAGCGTAGGGGGGTATGGCTACACCTTC. This sequence encodes CASSVGGYGYTF.

V gene TRBV5-4 combines with J gene TRBJ1-1; 7 nucleotides agree with TRBD1. J gave up 1 base and V 4 bases, and 4 bases lay outside the gene matches. The germline V gene encodes CDR1 SGHNT and CDR2 YYREEE (reference sequence). This CDR3 contains 14 residues. CDR3 DNA: TGTGCCAGCAGCCTGAGACAGGGGAACACTGAAGCTTTCTTT. Amino acids: CASSLRQGNTEAFF. Full variable domain (outside the CDR3, taken from reference TRBV5-4 and TRBJ1-1): ETGVTQSPTHLIKTRGQQVTLRCSSQSGHNTVSWYQQALGQGPQFIFQYYREEENGRGNFPPRFSGLQFPNYSSELNVNALELDDSALYLCASSLRQGNTEAFFGQGTRLTVV.

This clonotype has a single count. The chain employs TRBV5-4 and TRBJ2-7; TRBD2 agrees at 8 bases. CDR1 SGHNT and CDR2 YYREEE come from the germline V gene (reference sequence). V trimming: 4 bases; J trimming: 6 bases; junction bases outside the gene matches: 12. CDR3 length equals 15 residues. CDR3 bases: TGTGCCAGCAGCCAGAGGGTAGCGGGACCGGGCGAGCAGTACTTC. Its protein product is CASSQRVAGPGEQYF.

The rearrangement joins TRBV21-1 to TRBJ1-5. TRBV21-1 is a recognized pseudogene. The CDR3 contains 16 residues. DNA for the CDR3: TGTGCCAGCAGCAAAGTGACACGTCACCGCCGCCGGCCCCAGCATTTT. Its translation is CASSKVTRHRRRPQHF.

V gene TRBV6-2 or TRBV6-3 combines with J gene TRBJ1-1; 12 bases map to TRBD1. The CDR3 loop spans 13 amino acids. Looked up from germline, CDR1 is MNHEY and CDR2 is SVGEGT. The V gene end was trimmed by 2 bases and the J gene end by 9 bases; junction bases not matched to a gene: 1. CDR3 coding DNA: TGTGCCAGCAGTTACGGGACAGGGGGCAAAGCTTTCTTT. This sequence encodes CASSYGTGGKAFF.

V is TRBV6-2 or TRBV6-3 and J is TRBJ2-7; D may be TRBD2 (7 bases). CDR3 length equals 15 residues. The germline V gene has CDR1 MNHEY and CDR2 SVGEGT. V lost 4 bases and J 2 bases, leaving 15 bases between the germline ends. CDR3 sequence: CASSSSGGGTYEQYF. CDR3 in DNA: TGTGCCAGCAGTTCCTCGGGGGGCGGAACCTACGAGCAGTACTTC.

The rearrangement uses TRBV27 and TRBJ1-1; 8 nucleotides agree with TRBD1. This CDR3 is built from 15 residues. Germline CDR1 is MNHEY and CDR2 is SMNVEV (reference sequence). The ends lost 6 bases at V and 0 bases at J; junction bases unmatched: 6. CDR3 loop: CASSDRGVMNTEAFF. CDR3 coding DNA: TGTGCCAGCAGCGACAGGGGTGTGATGAACACTGAAGCTTTCTTT.